This T cell receptor (beta chain) was recovered during a study of T cell responses to AZD1222 COVID-19 vaccine. Study results and caveats: Nearly half of unique spike-specific TCRs reportedly avoided B.1.351 and B.1.1.7 mutated regions.

The table came from immunoSEQ multiplex PCR; TCRdb's copy has only in-frame clones and leaves some out. The sample shows over 100,000 clones, roughly nine tenths of them seen only once. As concerns this clone: Its target is not known.

V lost 7 bases to trimming and J lost 1 base, with 12 bases between them. The length of the CDR3 is 14 residues. The germline gives CDR1 KGHDR, CDR2 SFDVKD. This clonotype originated in an adult in good health. The rearrangement links TRBV24-1 to TRBJ1-1; D gene ambiguous. This specimen consisted of peripheral blood, obtained on day 0 of AZD1222 vaccination. CDR3 amino acids: CATSATERNTEAFF. The CDR3 DNA reads as TGTGCCACCAGCGCGACGGAAAGGAACACTGAAGCTTTCTTT.